This TCR beta chain was recorded in a study of monozygotic twins with cystic fibrosis. Study in general: With about 16 PCR cycles, barcoded libraries came from 2.5 to 3.5 micrograms of fragmented DNA.

Details on this clone: Its antigen is currently unknown.

Data came from immunoSEQ multiplex PCR; TCRdb stores just in-frame clones and leaves some out. The repertoire holds fewer than 10,000 clones, with 98% as singletons. Study-level points and caveats: Low clonality (median roughly 0.01) suggested a mostly naive repertoire.

Input material: blood. The source of this sequence is a girl aged 2 to 9 with cystic fibrosis.

The CDR3 is CASSQGDRGPESGNTIYF. CDR3 sequence (DNA): TGCGCCAGCAGCCAAGGGGATCGGGGTCCAGAGTCTGGAAACACCATATATTTT. The J gene is TRBJ1-3, the V gene TRBV4-3; D ambiguous. The CDR3 length is 18 residues. V was pared by 1 base and J by 1 base, with 17 bases between. From germline, CDR1 is LGHNA and CDR2 YSLEER.